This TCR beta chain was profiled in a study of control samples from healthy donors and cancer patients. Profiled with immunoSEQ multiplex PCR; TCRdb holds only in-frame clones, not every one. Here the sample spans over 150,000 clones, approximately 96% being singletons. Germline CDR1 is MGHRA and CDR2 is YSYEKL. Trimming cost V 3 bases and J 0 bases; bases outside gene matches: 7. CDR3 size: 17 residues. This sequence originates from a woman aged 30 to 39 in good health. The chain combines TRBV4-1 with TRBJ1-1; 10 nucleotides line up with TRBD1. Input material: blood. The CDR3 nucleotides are TGCGCCAGCAGCCATATACCGGGACAGGGGATGAACACTGAAGCTTTCTTT. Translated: CASSHIPGQGMNTEAFF.